The 9 T cell receptor beta chains below all came from one sample that was sequenced in a study of cytomegalovirus exposure and HLA in healthy donors. PCR used 60 Vbeta primers and 13 Jbeta primers. The assay was immunoSEQ multiplex PCR, and TCRdb's table has in-frame clones only and misses some. The sample consists of fewer than 200,000 clones, around 76% of them appearing once. Sequencing was carried out using PBMCs. The receptors derive from a female donor in good health and CMV-seronegative.

The rearrangement uses TRBV4-1 and TRBJ2-7; 7 nucleotides align to TRBD1. Germline V gene sequence: CDR1 MGHRA, CDR2 YSYEKL. V gave up 4 bases and J gave up 2 bases; unmatched junction bases: 17. This CDR3 contains 18 residues. The CDR3 reads CASSPLPRRQGKTYEQYF. In DNA, the CDR3 is TGCGCCAGCAGCCCACTTCCTCGGAGACAGGGAAAGACCTACGAGCAGTACTTC.

The rearrangement links TRBV7-9 to TRBJ2-2; D is perhaps TRBD2 (5 bases). Trimming pared 1 base from V and 3 bases from J, leaving 12 bases between. The CDR3 sequence is 16 residues long. CDR1 and CDR2 (germline): SEHNR, FQNEAQ (reference sequence). In nucleotides, the CDR3 is TGTGCCAGCAGCTTAGGAGGAGGCTACCACACCGGGGAGCTGTTTTTT. Its translation: CASSLGGGYHTGELFF.

This chain joins TRBV30 and TRBJ1-2; 9 bases fit TRBD1. The CDR3 totals 14 residues. V dropped 0 bases and J dropped 11; count of bases not matched to a gene: 10. Germline assignment: CDR1 GTSNPN and CDR2 SVGIG (reference sequence). This chain's CDR3 is CAWSVRRQGEGYTF. DNA for the CDR3: TGTGCCTGGAGTGTACGACGACAGGGGGAAGGATACACCTTC.

This chain links TRBV27 with TRBJ2-7; maybe TRBD2 (5 bases). V dropped 6 bases and J dropped 1 base, with 19 bases sitting between them. Germline assignment: CDR1 MNHEY and CDR2 SMNVEV (reference sequence). This CDR3 is 16 amino acids long. The CDR3 loop reads CASSLGGRGGSYEQYF. The CDR3 coding sequence is TGTGCCAGCAGCTTAGGAGGCCGGGGTGGGTCCTACGAGCAGTACTTC.

V is TRBV28 and J is TRBJ1-2, with 10 bases identical to TRBD1. J lost 3 bases, V lost 7 bases, and 11 bases had no gene match. The CDR3 has 16 residues. The germline gives CDR1 MDHEN, CDR2 SYDVKM. The CDR3 spells CASNPPTGQGDYGYTF. CDR3 in DNA: TGTGCCAGCAACCCCCCCACCGGACAGGGGGACTATGGCTACACCTTC.

This chain links TRBV5-1 with TRBJ2-4; perhaps TRBD1 as D (6 bases). The germline V gene has CDR1 SGHRS and CDR2 YFSETQ. V was clipped by 4 bases and J by 2 bases, with 13 bases between them. The CDR3 extends over 15 amino acids. The CDR3 nucleotides read TGCGCCAGCAGCGCCAGGACAGACTCCAAAAACATTCAGTACTTC. Translation: CASSARTDSKNIQYF.

The rearrangement joins TRBV2 to TRBJ2-2; D perhaps matches TRBD2 (5 bases). Looked up from germline, CDR1 is SNHLY and CDR2 is FYNNEI. This CDR3 region has 14 residues. With 7 bases removed from V and 7 bases from J, the gap between germline ends came to 16 bases. CDR3 loop: CASIPLREGGELFF. The DNA of the CDR3 is TGTGCCAGCATCCCTCTAAGAGAGGGCGGGGAGCTGTTTTTT.

This chain connects TRBV19 to TRBJ1-1; no firm D call. The CDR3 extends over 11 amino acids. The V gene lost 6 bases and the J gene lost 5 bases, with 7 bases spanning the gap. Germline loops: CDR1 LNHDA, CDR2 SQIVND (reference sequence). In DNA, the CDR3 is TGTGCCAGTAGCGCGAGGACTGAAGCTTTCTTT. Encoded protein: CASSARTEAFF.

The genes are TRBV29-1 and TRBJ2-5; TRBD2 agrees at 7 bases. V trimming: 1 base; J trimming: 5 bases; junction bases outside the gene matches: 4. Germline V lookup: CDR1 SQVTM, CDR2 ANQGSEA. This CDR3 region has 13 residues. The CDR3 bases are TGCAGCGTTGAAGTGGGAGGGATCGAGACCCAGTACTTC. It translates to CSVEVGGIETQYF.